The entry below gives a single T cell receptor beta chain sequence along with its context. Trimming stripped 1 base from V and 1 base from J, with 22 bases between. The CDR3 sequence is 20 residues long. This specimen comes from a study of regulatory T cells in long-lasting Graves disease. Arm-PCR of CDR3 regions with iRepertoire HTBI primers generated TCR beta libraries. From the multiplex PCR reads, TCRdb called clonotypes with MiXCR, one entry per CDR3 protein. Among hundreds of thousands of distinct CDR3 sequences listed, approximately 29% were seen once. Time point indicated: persistent/refractory GD, antithyroid drugs over 5 years with positive TRAb. TCR sequences were obtained from RNA taken from PBMCs. A blood draw put around 9 milliliters of peripheral blood into EDTA tubes.

J is TRBJ2-2 and V is TRBV12-3 or TRBV12-4; D gene unclear. The source of this sequence is a female donor with Graves disease. The source was peripheral blood mononuclear cells (PBMCs), collected when the disease was refractory, from a patient treated with antithyroid drugs. The CDR3, as DNA: TGTGCCAGCAGTTTAGTGTGGCAGGCGTGGACCTCTATGAACACCGGGGAGCTGTTTTTT. Protein product: CASSLVWQAWTSMNTGELFF.